Below are 14 T cell receptor beta chains sequenced from a single sample in a study of blood T cell repertoires in COVID-19. Only in-frame clones appear in the TCRdb table, and some are missing; sequencing was by immunoSEQ multiplex PCR. This sample has 150,000 to 200,000 clones, with roughly nine tenths found just once. The sequenced material came from peripheral blood. Receptor source: a man in his late teens or twenties who had recovered from COVID-19.

V is TRBV10-3 and J is TRBJ2-3; 7 nucleotides line up with TRBD1. CDR3 size: 16 residues. Germline CDR1 and CDR2: ENHRY and SYGVKD. J was trimmed by 7 bases and V by 4 bases; bases with no gene match: 14. The CDR3 spells CAISGTGQSTYYTQYF. The CDR3, as DNA: TGTGCCATCAGTGGTACGGGACAGTCTACCTATTATACGCAGTATTTT.

The V and J genes are TRBV5-1 and TRBJ2-7, with 7 positions matching TRBD1. The CDR3 has 15 residues. The V gene end was trimmed by 0 bases and the J gene end by 6 bases; junction bases not matched to a gene: 9. Germline CDR1 SGHRS, CDR2 YFSETQ. CDR3 in amino acids: CASSLVDRAISEQYF. The DNA for the CDR3 is TGCGCCAGCAGCTTGGTAGACAGGGCAATATCCGAGCAGTACTTC.

V and J are TRBV4-1 and TRBJ2-1; TRBD2 agrees at 11 bases. The ends lost 0 bases at V and 9 bases at J; junction bases unmatched: 7. Germline loops: CDR1 MGHRA, CDR2 YSYEKL. The CDR3 extends over 16 amino acids. CDR3 sequence (DNA): TGCGCCAGCAGCCAAGAAAGACTAGCGGGATTCATTGAGCAGTTCTTC. This gives the protein CASSQERLAGFIEQFF.

In this sample, this clone turned up once. The chain employs TRBV19 and TRBJ2-7; no firm D call. Trimming removed 3 bases at V and 0 bases at J, with 6 bases between. Germline V CDR1 and CDR2: LNHDA, SQIVND (reference sequence). The CDR3 sequence is 13 residues long. The CDR3, as DNA: TGTGCCAGTAGTATGTGGGCCTCCTACGAGCAGTACTTC. Protein: CASSMWASYEQYF.

The V and J genes are TRBV19 and TRBJ2-7, with 9 nucleotides matching TRBD1. Germline CDR1 is LNHDA and CDR2 is SQIVND (reference sequence). V shed 6 bases, J shed 3 bases, and the junction held 9 bases outside the gene matches. The CDR3 extends over 15 amino acids. DNA of the CDR3: TGTGCCAGTAGGGCGGACAGGGGAAAGGACTACGAGCAGTACTTC. Its translation: CASRADRGKDYEQYF.

The gene calls are TRBV6-2 or TRBV6-3 and TRBJ1-5, with 8 nucleotides matching TRBD1. Germline CDR1 reads MNHEY; CDR2 reads SVGEGT. V was clipped by 5 bases and J by 4 bases; unmatched bases: 4. The CDR3 is 14 amino acids. The CDR3 DNA sequence: TGTGCCAGCAGTCAACAGGGGGTTAATCAGCCCCAGCATTTT. Translating it yields CASSQQGVNQPQHF.

The V and J genes are TRBV6-5 and TRBJ1-2, with D tentatively TRBD1 (6 bases). V lost 5 bases, J lost 3 bases, and 16 bases lay in between. From germline, CDR1 is MNHEY and CDR2 SVGAGI. The CDR3 spans 15 residues. The CDR3 coding sequence is TGTGCCAGCAGTCCCCGTCGGACAGACGACTATGGCTACACCTTC. It yields the protein CASSPRRTDDYGYTF.

V gene TRBV3-1 (or the pseudogene TRBV3-2) combines with J gene TRBJ2-7; 12 bases are a match to TRBD1. The V gene's germline CDR1 is LGHDT and CDR2 YNNKEL (reference sequence). Unmatched junction bases numbered 7, after V lost 4 bases and J lost 6 bases. CDR3 length: 15 amino acids. The CDR3 region is CASSPPGQGAREQYF. In nucleotides, the CDR3 is TGTGCCAGCAGCCCTCCGGGACAGGGGGCCCGCGAGCAGTACTTC.

This rearrangement joins TRBV9 to TRBJ2-5; 10 bases align to TRBD2. Germline trimming cut 0 bases from V and 5 bases from J; bases unmatched to any gene: 10. The CDR3 has 17 residues. Germline V gives CDR1 SGDLS, CDR2 YYNGEE. The CDR3 region has the DNA TGTGCCAGCAGCGTAGGTGTAGCGGGAGGATCCGACGAGACCCAGTACTTC. It encodes CASSVGVAGGSDETQYF.

This chain links TRBV12-5 with TRBJ2-3; 9 bases are shared with TRBD2. The CDR3 length is 16 residues. V trimming: 1 base; J trimming: 2 bases; junction bases outside the gene matches: 4. From germline, CDR1 is LGHNT and CDR2 FRNRAP. The DNA for the CDR3 is TGTGCTAGTGGTTTGGGGCTAGCGGGGACCACAGATACGCAGTATTTT. This gives the protein CASGLGLAGTTDTQYF.

The chain couples TRBV11-2 to TRBJ2-5, with D perhaps TRBD2 (5 bases). Per germline, CDR1 SGHAT and CDR2 FQNNGV. Trimming stripped 5 bases from V and 7 bases from J, with 11 bases between. CDR3 length: 12 amino acids. The DNA for the CDR3 is TGTGCCAGCAGCCCCCCCCGGGGGACCCAGTACTTC. Its translation is CASSPPRGTQYF.

The chain links TRBV19 to TRBJ1-5, with unresolved D. Trimming took 6 bases from V and 4 from J, leaving 10 bases between them. The CDR3 is 13 residues long. The germline CDR1 and CDR2 sequences are LNHDA and SQIVND (reference sequence). CDR3 region: CASRRAANQPQHF. In DNA form, the CDR3 reads TGTGCCAGTAGGCGGGCAGCGAATCAGCCCCAGCATTTT.

The CDR3 protein is CASPGVNTDTQYF. The CDR3 bases are TGTGCCAGCCCGGGAGTTAACACAGATACGCAGTATTTT. V and J are TRBV6-5 and TRBJ2-3, with D tentatively TRBD2 (6 bases). Trimming stripped 8 bases from V and 2 bases from J, with 11 bases between. The CDR3 totals 13 residues. Germline V gene lookup returns CDR1 MNHEY and CDR2 SVGAGI.

This chain connects TRBV5-1 to TRBJ1-1; TRBD1 might be the D (5 bases). Germline V lookup: CDR1 SGHRS, CDR2 YFSETQ. This CDR3 is 15 amino acids long. V was cut by 4 bases and J by 1 base, with 14 bases left in between. CDR3 sequence reads: CASSARGRGNTEAFF. The CDR3 nucleotides are TGCGCCAGCAGCGCCCGGGGGAGAGGGAACACTGAAGCTTTCTTT.